The 20 T cell receptor beta chains below come from one sample, sequenced in a study of blood T cell repertoires in COVID-19. Using immunoSEQ multiplex PCR, the repertoire was profiled, and TCRdb retains in-frame clones only, with some absent. The table includes almost 65,000 clones, 88% detected once. Sequenced input: PBMCs or T cells enriched from blood (not recorded which). These receptors were collected from a woman in her forties who had recovered from COVID-19.

This clone has just a few counts. This sequence joins TRBV3-1 (or the pseudogene TRBV3-2) and TRBJ1-5, with D unclear. CDR1 and CDR2 (germline): LGHDT, YNNKEL (reference sequence). Trimming left V 5 bases short and J 7 bases short, with 12 bases between. The CDR3 has 13 residues. The CDR3 nucleotides are TGTGCCAGCAGCTATCTTCAGAGGCAGCCCCAGCATTTT. This translates into CASSYLQRQPQHF.

In DNA form, the CDR3 reads TGTGCCAGCAGCCAGTCCCGGGACAGGTTGAGCGAGCAGTACTTC. Its protein is CASSQSRDRLSEQYF. The V gene is TRBV3-1 (or the pseudogene TRBV3-2), the J gene TRBJ2-7, with 8 bases that match TRBD1. Germline V gives CDR1 LGHDT, CDR2 YNNKEL (reference sequence). V lost 3 bases and J lost 6; bases outside the gene matches: 10. The CDR3 contains 15 residues.

The chain carries TRBV12-3 or TRBV12-4 and TRBJ1-2; maybe TRBD1 (5 bases). This CDR3 comprises 13 residues. Between the trimmed V and J ends, which lost 5 bases and 8 bases, there was a span of 15 bases. CDR3 sequence reads: CASSPIRVEGYTF. CDR3 DNA: TGTGCCAGCAGTCCGATCAGGGTGGAGGGCTACACCTTC.

The V gene is TRBV2, the J gene TRBJ1-2; 7 bases match TRBD1. Trimming removed 6 bases from V and 3 bases from J; junction bases left unmatched: 7. The CDR3 runs 14 residues. Germline V lookup: CDR1 SNHLY, CDR2 FYNNEI. The CDR3 here is CASRTGTEDYGYTF. The CDR3 DNA sequence: TGTGCCAGCAGAACCGGGACAGAGGACTATGGCTACACCTTC.

The V call is TRBV27, the J call TRBJ2-2, with TRBD2 as a possible D gene (5 bases). The CDR3 is made up of 14 amino acids. V lost 5 bases to trimming and J lost 3 bases, with 10 bases between them. Per germline, CDR1 MNHEY and CDR2 SMNVEV (reference sequence). The CDR3 DNA reads TGTGCCAGCAGTACGGACGGGGACACCGGGGAGCTGTTTTTT. Amino acids: CASSTDGDTGELFF.

The rearrangement uses TRBV10-2 and TRBJ2-7, with TRBD1 identical over 7 bases. The germline V gene encodes CDR1 WSHSY and CDR2 SAAADI. CDR3 length equals 16 residues. Germline trimming cut 1 base from V and 3 bases from J; bases unmatched to any gene: 9. The DNA of the CDR3 is TGCGCCAGCAGTGAGTGGGAGACAGGGAAGGGCTACGAGCAGTACTTC. Translating it yields CASSEWETGKGYEQYF.

The J gene is TRBJ1-1, the V gene TRBV10-2; possibly TRBD1 for D (5 bases). Trimming shortened V by 4 bases and J by 2 bases, and 14 bases separated the two germline ends. This CDR3 has 15 amino acids. Looked up from germline, CDR1 is WSHSY and CDR2 is SAAADI. CDR3: CASSGVDTINTEAFF. The CDR3 coding sequence is TGCGCCAGCAGTGGGGTGGACACTATTAACACTGAAGCTTTCTTT.

The V call is TRBV5-4, the J call TRBJ2-3; 9 bases align to TRBD2. CDR3 length equals 18 residues. CDR1 is SGHNT and CDR2 is YYREEE in the germline V gene (reference sequence). J was trimmed by 2 bases and V by 0 bases; bases with no gene match: 10. The chain's CDR3 is CASSLDSGGRLYTDTQYF. DNA for the CDR3: TGTGCCAGCAGCTTGGATAGCGGGGGCCGCCTCTACACAGATACGCAGTATTTT.

The DNA for the CDR3 is TGTGCCAGCAGTGACAGGGGTATCGGGGAGCTGTTTTTT. Its translation: CASSDRGIGELFF. The chain links TRBV6-1 to TRBJ2-2; a possible D gene is TRBD1 (6 bases). V shed 3 bases and J shed 7 bases, with 9 bases lying between them. The CDR3 consists of 13 residues. Germline CDR1 is MNHNS and CDR2 is SASEGT.

This rearrangement joins TRBV18 to TRBJ1-1, with TRBD1 matching over 9 bases. This CDR3 is 16 amino acids long. V trimming: 1 base; J trimming: 0 bases; junction bases outside the gene matches: 3. Per the germline V gene, CDR1 is KGHSH and CDR2 is LQKENI. For the CDR3, the DNA is TGTGCCAGCTCACCACGGGACAGGGTCTTGAACACTGAAGCTTTCTTT. Translation: CASSPRDRVLNTEAFF.

V is TRBV10-3 and J is TRBJ1-3; TRBD1 matches 7 bases. The CDR3 length is 14 residues. The J segment lost 1 base and the V segment lost 7 bases, leaving 4 bases of the junction unmatched. The germline V gene has CDR1 ENHRY and CDR2 SYGVKD. The CDR3 DNA is TGTGCCATCACCCAGGGGGGTTCTGGAAACACCATATATTTT. Encoded protein: CAITQGGSGNTIYF.

The chain uses TRBV19 and TRBJ1-1; a weak D match, TRBD1 (6 bases). This CDR3 is 11 amino acids long. Trimming pared 6 bases from V and 11 bases from J, leaving 13 bases between. From germline, CDR1 is LNHDA and CDR2 SQIVND (reference sequence). DNA for the CDR3: TGTGCCAGTAGATCGGGGGGGGCGGCTTTCTTT. Its translation: CASRSGGAAFF.

J is TRBJ1-5 and V is TRBV2; TRBD1 is a possible D gene (6 bases). The CDR3 has 13 amino acids. Trimming took 6 bases from V and 6 from J, leaving 12 bases between them. Germline CDR1 and CDR2: SNHLY and FYNNEI. The CDR3 DNA reads TGTGCCAGCAGCCTACAGGGAGTTCAGCCCCAGCATTTT. Protein product: CASSLQGVQPQHF.

The chain has TRBV6-5 and TRBJ1-4, with D possibly TRBD1 on 6 matching bases. The CDR3 runs to 15 residues. The germline CDR1 and CDR2 sequences are MNHEY and SVGAGI. The V gene lost 0 bases and the J gene lost 7 bases, with 12 bases spanning the gap. Here the CDR3 DNA reads TGTGCCAGCAGTTACTCAAACAGGGTTGGTGAAAAACTGTTTTTT. This encodes CASSYSNRVGEKLFF.

The genes are TRBV6-5 and TRBJ2-1; weak D call: TRBD1 (6 bases). This CDR3 is 13 amino acids long. Germline CDR1 is MNHEY and CDR2 is SVGAGI. V lost 9 bases and J 5 bases, leaving 14 bases between the germline ends. This chain's CDR3 is CASNRDTNNEQFF. The CDR3 nucleotides read TGTGCCAGTAACCGGGACACGAACAATGAGCAGTTCTTC.

The chain links TRBV9 to TRBJ1-2; D is possibly TRBD1 (6 bases). Germline V gene data show CDR1 as SGDLS and CDR2 as YYNGEE. V dropped 4 bases and J dropped 4 bases, with 8 bases sitting between them. The CDR3 runs 12 residues. CDR3 amino acids: CASSPDSYGYTF. DNA for the CDR3: TGTGCCAGCAGCCCGGACAGCTATGGCTACACCTTC.

This sequence joins TRBV18 and TRBJ1-1; D remains unclear. Between the trimmed V and J ends, which lost 0 bases and 5 bases, there was a span of 10 bases. The germline V gene encodes CDR1 KGHSH and CDR2 LQKENI. This CDR3 contains 14 residues. The CDR3 sequence: CASSPPTGRTEAFF. In nucleotides, the CDR3 is TGTGCCAGCTCACCACCGACGGGTAGGACTGAAGCTTTCTTT.

A remark on this clone: One junction end does not reproduce the germline sequence, and a read error may be involved. Other DNA sequences of this sample code for an identical CDR3. This chain links TRBV3-1 (or the pseudogene TRBV3-2) with TRBJ1-4, with D maybe TRBD1 (6 bases). Per germline, CDR1 LGHDT and CDR2 YNNKEL (reference sequence). This CDR3 is built from 15 residues. Here the CDR3 DNA reads TGTGCCAGCAGCCCTGTGGGGGGGCTGAAAGAAAAACTATTTTTT. Protein product: CASSPVGGLKEKLFF.

The table lists this clone with a count of one. V is TRBV29-1 and J is TRBJ2-7; 9 nucleotides match TRBD1. CDR3 length: 13 amino acids. V was pared by 7 bases and J by 7 bases, with 11 bases of the junction left unmatched. The germline gives CDR1 SQVTM, CDR2 ANQGSEA. The CDR3 here is CSATGTGIGEQYF. The CDR3 coding sequence is TGCAGCGCCACAGGGACAGGGATCGGGGAGCAGTACTTC.

The chain carries TRBV19 and TRBJ1-5; 7 positions agree with TRBD1. The length of the CDR3 is 13 residues. V was clipped by 3 bases and J by 6 bases; unmatched bases: 2. Germline CDR1 is LNHDA and CDR2 is SQIVND (reference sequence). The CDR3 protein is CASSMGTVQPQHF. For the CDR3, the DNA is TGTGCCAGTAGTATGGGGACAGTTCAGCCCCAGCATTTT.